The 13 T cell receptor beta chains given below trace back to one sample, sequenced in a study of CD8+ T cells in alopecia areata. cDNA prepared by RNA extraction and subsequent reverse transcription served as the template for sequencing. Sequencing was performed with immunoSEQ multiplex PCR; in TCRdb, only in-frame clones are kept and a portion is missing. The sample records 150,000 or so clones, over 80% being singletons. Sample: CD8+ T cells sorted from blood, taken at week 0. These TCRs come from a human donor with alopecia areata.

The chain joins TRBV29-1 to TRBJ2-1, with 9 bases lining up with TRBD2. CDR3 size: 11 residues. CDR1 is SQVTM and CDR2 is ANQGSEA in the germline V gene. V trimming: 4 bases; J trimming: 14 bases; junction bases outside the gene matches: 6. The CDR3 protein is CSVVQTSGKFF. The CDR3 DNA sequence: TGCAGCGTTGTTCAGACTAGCGGAAAGTTCTTC.

Here the CDR3 reads CASSLGDSSYEQYF. CDR3 DNA sequence: TGCGCCAGCAGCCTCGGGGACAGCTCCTACGAGCAGTACTTC. The gene calls are TRBV4-1 and TRBJ2-7; 7 bases line up with TRBD1. The V segment lost 4 bases and the J segment 0 bases; nucleotides outside the gene matches: 3. CDR1 MGHRA and CDR2 YSYEKL come from the germline V gene. The CDR3 contains 14 residues.

CDR3 nucleotide sequence: TGTGCCAGCAGTAGTCTTGACAGGGGCGATTATGGCTACACCTTC. This sequence encodes CASSSLDRGDYGYTF. The chain carries TRBV7-9 and TRBJ1-2; TRBD1 agrees at 8 bases. This CDR3 comprises 15 residues. V shed 6 bases and J 5 bases; nucleotides not matched to a gene: 11. Germline V gene sequence: CDR1 SEHNR, CDR2 FQNEAQ (reference sequence).

For the CDR3, the DNA is TGTGCCAGCAGCCCTGGGGGCAGGGGCTGGAACACAGATACGCAGTATTTT. It encodes CASSPGGRGWNTDTQYF. The genes are TRBV9 and TRBJ2-3; D is perhaps TRBD1 (6 bases). The ends were cut back, 4 bases at V and 2 bases at J, with 20 bases in the middle. There are 17 residues in the CDR3. Germline lookup yields CDR1 SGDLS and CDR2 YYNGEE.

This clone turned up a few times. The chain recombines TRBV2 with TRBJ2-4; no reliable D call. V gave up 7 bases and J gave up 0 bases, with 16 bases separating them. CDR1 and CDR2 (germline): SNHLY, FYNNEI. The CDR3 runs 16 residues. For the CDR3, the DNA is TGTGCCAGCATCCGGATGAACAGCGTAGCCAAAAACATTCAGTACTTC. This encodes CASIRMNSVAKNIQYF.

The chain employs TRBV7-3 and TRBJ2-1, with TRBD2 matching 10 bases. Unmatched junction bases numbered 4, after V lost 4 bases and J lost 4 bases. CDR3 length: 15 amino acids. Looked up from germline, CDR1 is SGHTA and CDR2 is FQGTGA. The chain's CDR3 is CASSSLAGEYNEQFF. The CDR3 region has the DNA TGTGCCAGCAGCTCCCTAGCGGGAGAGTACAATGAGCAGTTCTTC.

The J gene is TRBJ2-1, the V gene TRBV5-1; no clear D. V was cut by 4 bases and J by 9 bases, with 11 bases left in between. Per germline, CDR1 SGHRS and CDR2 YFSETQ. The CDR3 extends over 12 amino acids. The CDR3 region has the DNA TGCGCCAGCAGCCCTAGAGATACTGAGCAGTTCTTC. Translated, it gives CASSPRDTEQFF.

The chain is built from TRBV7-8 and TRBJ1-2; TRBD1 matches 8 bases. CDR1 is SGHVS, CDR2 FQNEAQ, per germline. The CDR3 has 15 residues. V shed 2 bases and J 5 bases; nucleotides not matched to a gene: 7. CDR3 DNA sequence: TGTGCCAGCAGCTTAAGGCCAGGGGGCGATTATGGCTACACCTTC. It is translated as CASSLRPGGDYGYTF.

V is TRBV7-8 and J is TRBJ2-7; the D call may be TRBD1 or TRBD2 (5 bases each). CDR1 SGHVS and CDR2 FQNEAQ come from the germline V gene. This CDR3 has 16 residues. Between the trimmed V and J ends, which lost 1 base and 2 bases, there was a span of 15 bases. The chain's CDR3 is CASSLGNRDLTYEQYF. The CDR3 nucleotides are TGTGCCAGCAGCTTAGGGAACCGGGACCTGACCTACGAGCAGTACTTC.

Turning to this clone: One junction end disagrees with the germline gene, perhaps due to a read error. The gene calls are TRBV5-4 and TRBJ2-3, with 9 bases that match TRBD2. There are 16 residues in the CDR3. CDR1 is SGHNT and CDR2 is YYREEE in the germline V gene (reference sequence). The CDR3 loop is CASNLEVAGGTDTQYF. CDR3 DNA sequence: TGTGCCAGCAACTTGGAGGTAGCGGGGGGCACAGATACGCAGTATTTT.

This chain uses TRBV5-6 with TRBJ2-6; D is ambiguous. Germline V gene lookup returns CDR1 SGHDT and CDR2 YYEEEE. V lost 0 bases and J lost 1, with 11 bases in between. This CDR3 contains 17 residues. The CDR3 sequence is CASSLVKSGSGANVLTF. The CDR3 DNA is TGTGCCAGCAGCTTGGTCAAGTCCGGTTCTGGGGCCAACGTCCTGACTTTC.

Worth noting for this clone: The same CDR3 arises from other DNA sequences in this sample as well. The gene calls are TRBV9 and TRBJ2-7, with 9 bases aligning to TRBD2. V was pared by 0 bases and J by 1 base, with 2 bases of the junction left unmatched. This CDR3 comprises 15 residues. Per germline, CDR1 SGDLS and CDR2 YYNGEE. CDR3 amino acids: CASSVETSGSYEQYF. Here the CDR3 DNA reads TGTGCCAGCAGCGTAGAGACTAGCGGATCCTACGAGCAGTACTTC.

The V call is TRBV30, the J call TRBJ1-1; unclear D gene. Trimming left V 4 bases short and J 1 base short, with 16 bases between. The CDR3 spans 15 residues. Germline V gene sequence: CDR1 GTSNPN, CDR2 SVGIG (reference sequence). DNA of the CDR3: TGTGCCTGGAAACTTTTCGCAGGAGGGAACACTGAAGCTTTCTTT. This translates into CAWKLFAGGNTEAFF.